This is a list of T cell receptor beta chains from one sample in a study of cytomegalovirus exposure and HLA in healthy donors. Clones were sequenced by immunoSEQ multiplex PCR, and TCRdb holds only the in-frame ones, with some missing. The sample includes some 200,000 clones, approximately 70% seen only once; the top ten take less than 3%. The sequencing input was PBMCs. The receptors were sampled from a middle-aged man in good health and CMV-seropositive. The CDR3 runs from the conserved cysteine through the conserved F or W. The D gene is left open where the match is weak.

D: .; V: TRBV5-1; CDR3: CASSERAITDTQYF
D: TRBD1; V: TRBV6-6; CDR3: CASSYGTGRQETQYF
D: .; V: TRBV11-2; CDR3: CASSSPGGANYGYTF
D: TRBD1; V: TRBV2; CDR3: CASSRQGALGNQPQHF
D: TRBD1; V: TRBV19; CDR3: CASSADRGFGELFF
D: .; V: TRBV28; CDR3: CASKSGQAFF
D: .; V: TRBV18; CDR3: CASSPYGYGYTF
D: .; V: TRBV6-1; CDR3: CASSEDSWWNTEAFF
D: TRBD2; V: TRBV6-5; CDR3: CASSYSSGGGNEQFF
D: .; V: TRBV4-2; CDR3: CASSPGLGPEQFF
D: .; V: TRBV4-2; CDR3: CASSHPGGAGELFF
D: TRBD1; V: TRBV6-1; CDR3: CASSPTGQGVVGYTF
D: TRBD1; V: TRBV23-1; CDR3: CASSQSGGRDRELNEQFF
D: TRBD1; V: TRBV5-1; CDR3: CAGSLGQGDGYTF
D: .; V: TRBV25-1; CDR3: CASSDLTLDRGKLFF
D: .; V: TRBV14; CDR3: CASSQVSTEAFF
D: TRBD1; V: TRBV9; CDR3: CASSTGTGANYGYTF
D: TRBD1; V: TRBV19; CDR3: CASSPRTGDYEQYF
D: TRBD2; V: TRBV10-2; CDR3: CASSESRLAGSSYEQYF
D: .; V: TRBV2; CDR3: CASKGGLSNTEAFF
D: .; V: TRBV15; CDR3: CATSRDRGNTQYF
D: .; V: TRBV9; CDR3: CASSVGRGEVTGELFF
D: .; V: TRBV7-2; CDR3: CASSLLRGEQYF
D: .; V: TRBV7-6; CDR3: CASSLIDSRNTGELFF
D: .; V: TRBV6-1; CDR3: CASSTYSRDTEAFF
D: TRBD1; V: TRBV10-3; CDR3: CAISESHRGQTNYGYTF
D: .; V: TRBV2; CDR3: CASSVGNTEAFF
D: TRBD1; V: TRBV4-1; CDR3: CASSPTGGSETQYF
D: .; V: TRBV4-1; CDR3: CASSLRGGMVGNTIYF
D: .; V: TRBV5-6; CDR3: CASSFRGGTEAFF
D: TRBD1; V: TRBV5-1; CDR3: CASSYGQGTTEAFF
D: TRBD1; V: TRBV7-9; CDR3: CASSTTDRGPNQPQHF
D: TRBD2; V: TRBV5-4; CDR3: CASSPSKRGAYNEQFF
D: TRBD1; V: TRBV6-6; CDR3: CASSYSTGAYTEAFF
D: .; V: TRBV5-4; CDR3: CASSPAGGPNTEAFF
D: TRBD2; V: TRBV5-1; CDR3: CASSLDSSGGARVQFF
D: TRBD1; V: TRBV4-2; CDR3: CASSQTGDMVLPQHF
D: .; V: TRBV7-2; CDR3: CASRLRGGDRSDTQYF
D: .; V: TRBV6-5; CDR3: CASSRTRVSGTEAFF
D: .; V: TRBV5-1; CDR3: CASSSRQRPSTDTQYF
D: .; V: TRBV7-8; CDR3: CASSLDSSNYGYTF
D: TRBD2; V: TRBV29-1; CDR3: CSVEVLAGNEQFF
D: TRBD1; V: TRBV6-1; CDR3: CASSAMWTGANSPLHF
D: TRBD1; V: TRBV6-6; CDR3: CASNPTGNYGYTF
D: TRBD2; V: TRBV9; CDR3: CASSVEDWDYNNEQFF
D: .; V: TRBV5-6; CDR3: CASSYGRGYEQYF
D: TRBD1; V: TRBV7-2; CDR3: CASSFPDRGEAFF
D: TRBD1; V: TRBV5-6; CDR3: CASSGGTGFGVTEAFF
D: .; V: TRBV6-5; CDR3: CASSSDRYEQYF
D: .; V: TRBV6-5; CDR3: CASSVHSYEQYF
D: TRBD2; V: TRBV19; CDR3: CASSITLADSYEQYF
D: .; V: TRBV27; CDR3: CASSLLNTNEQFF
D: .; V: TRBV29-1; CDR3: CSVESGRARDEQFF
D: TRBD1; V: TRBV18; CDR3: CASSPGKTGTGSQETQYF